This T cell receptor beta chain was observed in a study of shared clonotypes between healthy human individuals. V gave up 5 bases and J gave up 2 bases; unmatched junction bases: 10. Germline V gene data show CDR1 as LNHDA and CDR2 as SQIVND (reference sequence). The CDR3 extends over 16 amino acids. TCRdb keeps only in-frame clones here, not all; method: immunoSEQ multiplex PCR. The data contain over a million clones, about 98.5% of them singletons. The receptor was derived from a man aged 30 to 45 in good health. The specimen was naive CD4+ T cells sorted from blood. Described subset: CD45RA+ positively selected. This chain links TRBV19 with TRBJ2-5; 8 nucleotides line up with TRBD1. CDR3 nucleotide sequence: TGTGCCAGTAGTGGGCGGGACAGGACTGGGCAAGAGACCCAGTACTTC. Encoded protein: CASSGRDRTGQETQYF.